This T cell receptor (beta chain) was profiled in a study of control samples from healthy donors and cancer patients. The germline V gene encodes CDR1 MNHEY and CDR2 SVGAGI. The CDR3 spans 13 residues. Trimming shortened V by 7 bases and J by 2 bases, and 11 bases separated the two germline ends. Clones were sequenced by immunoSEQ multiplex PCR, and TCRdb holds only the in-frame ones, with some missing. The table lists some 120,000 clones, approximately 90% of them singletons, with 1% to 1.4% in the top ten. The source material was PBMCs. This clonotype was sampled from a woman in her 50s with colorectal cancer. The genes are TRBV6-5 and TRBJ1-2; D unclear. CDR3 sequence reads: CASNFGRNYGYTF. CDR3 DNA sequence: TGTGCCAGCAACTTTGGACGGAACTATGGCTACACCTTC.